This T cell receptor (beta chain) was sequenced in a study of OX40 agonist ivuxolimab in advanced cancers. This clone occurred once. Here immunoSEQ multiplex PCR was the method, and the copy in TCRdb shows in-frame clones only, minus some. The table records tens of thousands of clones, 65% to 85% of them present only once. Prior autoimmune disease or systemic immunosuppression barred patients. The source of this sequence is an adult with an advanced solid tumor such as melanoma, head and neck, liver or kidney cancer. The specimen comprised CD4+ or CD8+ T cells sorted from blood, sampled in a trial of the OX40 agonist ivuxolimab.

The CDR3 coding sequence is TGTGCCAGCAGCCCAGGACTAGCGGGAACCTACGAGCAGTACTTC. This sequence encodes CASSPGLAGTYEQYF. V gene TRBV7-6 combines with J gene TRBJ2-7; 12 nucleotides match TRBD2. The CDR3 totals 15 residues. V was clipped by 5 bases and J by 2 bases; unmatched bases: 4. The germline V gene has CDR1 SGHVS and CDR2 FNYEAQ.